This entry is about one TCR beta chain. These data come from a study of OX40 agonist ivuxolimab in advanced cancers. Study-wide context: Ivuxolimab is an agonistic anti-OX40 (CD134) antibody, and patients were treated with it. Subjects had a mean age of around 60 years, with a range of roughly 20 to 80; about 83% were male. A history of anti-PD-1, anti-PD-L1 or anti-CTLA-4 therapy was acceptable, and approximately 39% had some. Partial responses were observed in three patients, of whom one had hepatocellular carcinoma and two had cutaneous melanoma.

This table comes from immunoSEQ multiplex PCR, and its TCRdb copy is limited to in-frame clones, with some not included. The sample has about 120,000 clones; 75% to 90% are singletons. The sequencing here drew on CD4+ or CD8+ T cells sorted from blood, taken in a trial of the OX40 agonist ivuxolimab. The source of this sequence is an adult with an advanced solid tumor such as melanoma, head and neck, liver or kidney cancer.

The DNA of the CDR3 is TGTGCCAGCAGTTTCCCCGCCGGGAGTAGCTCTGAAGCTTTCTTT. Residues: CASSFPAGSSSEAFF. The chain employs TRBV28 and TRBJ1-1, with D uncertain. CDR1 and CDR2 from the germline V gene are MDHEN and SYDVKM. The CDR3 is 15 amino acids. With 3 bases removed from V and 6 bases from J, the gap between germline ends came to 17 bases.